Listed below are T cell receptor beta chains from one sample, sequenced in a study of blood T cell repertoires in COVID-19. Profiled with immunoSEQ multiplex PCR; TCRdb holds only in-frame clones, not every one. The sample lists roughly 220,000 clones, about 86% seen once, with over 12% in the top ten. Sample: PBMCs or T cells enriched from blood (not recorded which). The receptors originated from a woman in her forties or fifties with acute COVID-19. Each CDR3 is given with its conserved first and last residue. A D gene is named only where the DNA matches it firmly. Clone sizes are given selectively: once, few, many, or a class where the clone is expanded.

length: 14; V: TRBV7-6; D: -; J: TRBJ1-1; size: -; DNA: TGTGCCAGCAGCTCCAGTCTGACCAGGACTGAAGCTTTCTTT; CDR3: CASSSSLTRTEAFF
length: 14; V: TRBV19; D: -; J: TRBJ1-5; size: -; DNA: TGTGCCAGTAACGGAATGAGGGAAAATCAGCCCCAGCATTTT; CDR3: CASNGMRENQPQHF
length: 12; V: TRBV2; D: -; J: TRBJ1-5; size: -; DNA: TGTGCCAGCAGGCAAATAGTGGAGCCCCAGCATTTT; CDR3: CASRQIVEPQHF
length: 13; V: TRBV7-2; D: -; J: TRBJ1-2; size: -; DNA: TGTGCCAGCAGCCCCGACAGAAACTATGGCTACACCTTC; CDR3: CASSPDRNYGYTF
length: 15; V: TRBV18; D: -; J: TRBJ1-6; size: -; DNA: TGTGCCAGCTCACCACGGGAAGGGAGCAATTCACCCCTCCACTTT; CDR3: CASSPREGSNSPLHF
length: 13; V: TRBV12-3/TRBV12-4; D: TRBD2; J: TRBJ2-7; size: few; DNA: TGTGCCAGCAGACTAGCGGCTTCCTACGAGCAGTACTTC; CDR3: CASRLAASYEQYF
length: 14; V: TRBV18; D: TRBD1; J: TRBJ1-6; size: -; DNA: TGTGCCAGCTCAAGGGACAGGGTGCGGTCACCCCTCCACTTT; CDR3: CASSRDRVRSPLHF
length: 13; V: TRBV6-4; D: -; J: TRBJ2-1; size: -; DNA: TGTGCCAGCAGTGCCTCAAGAGGACTGCCCCAGTTCTTC; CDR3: CASSASRGLPQFF
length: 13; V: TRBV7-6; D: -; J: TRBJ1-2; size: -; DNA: TGTGCCAGCAGCTTACTGGGCACCTATGGCTACACCTTC; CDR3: CASSLLGTYGYTF
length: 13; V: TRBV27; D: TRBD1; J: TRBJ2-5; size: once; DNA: TGTGCCAGCAGTTTTCAGGGGGCGGAGACCCAGTACTTC; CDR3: CASSFQGAETQYF
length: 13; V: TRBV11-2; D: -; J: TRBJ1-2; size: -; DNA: TGTGCCAGCAGCTTAGATGTCGGCTATGGCTACACCTTC; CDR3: CASSLDVGYGYTF
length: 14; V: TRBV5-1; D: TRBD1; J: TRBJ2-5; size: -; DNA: TGCGCCAGCAACACCGGACAGGGTTGGGAGACCCAGTACTTC; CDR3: CASNTGQGWETQYF
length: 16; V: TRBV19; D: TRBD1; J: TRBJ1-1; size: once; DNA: TGTGCCAGTAGTATAGGCCACAGGGGGGCGAACACTGAAGCTTTCTTT; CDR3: CASSIGHRGANTEAFF
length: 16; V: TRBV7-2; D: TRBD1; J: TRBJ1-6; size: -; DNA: TGTGCCAGCAGCTTCTACAGGGGAATTGGTAATTCACCCCTCCACTTT; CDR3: CASSFYRGIGNSPLHF